This TCR beta chain derives from a study of T cell responses to AZD1222 COVID-19 vaccine. On this clone itself: Its antigen is undetermined.

With 0 bases removed from V and 3 bases from J, the gap between germline ends came to 4 bases. CDR1 is KGHDR and CDR2 is SFDVKD in the germline V gene. CDR3 length: 13 residues. Method: immunoSEQ multiplex PCR; TCRdb's copy keeps in-frame clones and lacks some. The sample records more than 95,000 clones, about 88% being singletons. Overall study findings and caveats: Donors were largely white British and mainly female; clonal diversity was possibly underestimated. There were repertoire samples only from the period after the peak T cell response. Spike as a whole was targeted by vaccine-associated CD4 TCRs, dominant at 160-218 and 743-854. Reports say nearly half of spike-specific TCRs go after unmutated variant regions.

The chain uses TRBV24-1 and TRBJ1-1; D remains ambiguous. The sample consisted of peripheral blood, taken on day 0 of AZD1222 vaccination. The sequence was obtained from an adult in good health. CDR3 sequence reads: CATSDLTDTEAFF. The CDR3 coding sequence is TGTGCCACCAGTGATTTGACGGACACTGAAGCTTTCTTT.